Listed below are T cell receptor beta chains from one sample, sequenced in a study of cytomegalovirus exposure and HLA in healthy donors. Some clones are missing from TCRdb's copy, which holds only in-frame ones; the method was immunoSEQ multiplex PCR. The top ten hold 1% to 1.5% of the sample, which has approximately 200,000 clones, approximately 81% seen once. Sequencing was done on a sample of PBMCs. These receptors were obtained from a human donor in good health. CDR3s include the opening cysteine and the closing phenylalanine or tryptophan. D genes are given only for firm matches. Only part of the rows carry a size: once, few, many, or a class if the clone is expanded.

clone size	D gene	V gene	J gene	CDR3 DNA	CDR3 protein
-	-	TRBV11-2	TRBJ2-7	TGTGCCAGCAGCTTAGAATGGGGCAGCGCGAGGCCCTACGAGCAGTACTTC	CASSLEWGSARPYEQYF
-	-	TRBV28	TRBJ1-2	TGTGCCAGCAGTTTCCCCCAGGCAGGGGCAGGCTATGGCTACACCTTC	CASSFPQAGAGYGYTF
-	TRBD2	TRBV7-9	TRBJ2-7	TGTGCCAGCAGCGCTCCGGGACTAGCGGGATCGAGGGGGGGCTACGAGCAGTACTTC	CASSAPGLAGSRGGYEQYF
-	-	TRBV30	TRBJ1-5	TGTGCCTGGAGTGTACCCCGGGCAGACAGAAGAAATCAGCCCCAGCATTTT	CAWSVPRADRRNQPQHF
few	TRBD1	TRBV5-4	TRBJ1-2	TGTGCCAGCAGCTTGGAGGGACAGGGGGCGGGCGGCTACACCTTC	CASSLEGQGAGGYTF
-	TRBD1	TRBV18	TRBJ1-1	TGTGCCAGCTCATACGGACAGGGGACGGCCACTGAAGCTTTCTTT	CASSYGQGTATEAFF
-	-	TRBV6-1	TRBJ2-6	TGTGCCACCAATCCTCGGGCTGGGGCCAACGTCCTGACTTTC	CATNPRAGANVLTF
-	TRBD1	TRBV28	TRBJ2-1	TGTGCCAGCAGGATAGTCCAGGGGGAGCCGTCTGATGAGCAGTTCTTC	CASRIVQGEPSDEQFF
few	-	TRBV14	TRBJ1-2	TGTGCCAGCAGCCTCGTCAGGGGAGTAGGGGGCTACACCTTC	CASSLVRGVGGYTF
-	-	TRBV2	TRBJ1-2	TGTGCCAGCAGTTCCACCGACAGACGCTACACCTTC	CASSSTDRRYTF
-	TRBD1	TRBV19	TRBJ2-1	TGTGCCAGTAGTCTTAATATCAGGGGGATGGGTGAAAATGAGCAGTTCTTC	CASSLNIRGMGENEQFF
-	TRBD2	TRBV7-9	TRBJ2-2	TGTGCCAGCAGCTTAGTTAGCGGGAGATACCCCGGGGAGCTGTTTTTT	CASSLVSGRYPGELFF
few	TRBD1	TRBV5-4	TRBJ2-7	TGTGCCAGCAGCTCGGGACAGGGGGGGACCTACGAGCAGTACTTC	CASSSGQGGTYEQYF
-	TRBD1	TRBV18	TRBJ2-1	TGTGCCAGCTCACTTAACAGGGGGAACTCCTACAATGAGCAGTTCTTC	CASSLNRGNSYNEQFF
-	-	TRBV28	TRBJ1-1	TGTGCCAGCAGGCCCCCTTCGGACACTGAAGCTTTCTTT	CASRPPSDTEAFF
-	-	TRBV30	TRBJ2-7	TGTGCCTGGGATCCGGGACACACCTACGAGCAGTACTTC	CAWDPGHTYEQYF
-	-	TRBV18	TRBJ2-1	TGTGCCAGCTCACCACGGACACTTGGGGATGAGCAGTTCTTC	CASSPRTLGDEQFF
-	TRBD2	TRBV15	TRBJ2-7	TGTGCCACCAGCGGAGTAGGAACTAGCGGGAGTTACGAGCAGTACTTC	CATSGVGTSGSYEQYF
-	TRBD2	TRBV10-3	TRBJ2-3	TGTGCCATCAGGACTAGCGATATGGGAGATACGCAGTATTTT	CAIRTSDMGDTQYF